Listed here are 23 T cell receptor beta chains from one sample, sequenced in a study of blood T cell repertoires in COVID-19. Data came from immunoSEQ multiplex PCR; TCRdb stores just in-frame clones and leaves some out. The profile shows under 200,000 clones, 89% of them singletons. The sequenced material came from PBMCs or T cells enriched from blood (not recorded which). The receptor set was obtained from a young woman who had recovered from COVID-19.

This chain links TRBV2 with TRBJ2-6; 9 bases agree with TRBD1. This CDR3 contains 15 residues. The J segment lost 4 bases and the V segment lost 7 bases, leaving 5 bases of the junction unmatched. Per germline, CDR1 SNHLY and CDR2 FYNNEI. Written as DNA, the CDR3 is TGTGCCAGCAATCTACAGGGGGCCGGGGCCAACGTCCTGACTTTC. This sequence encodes CASNLQGAGANVLTF.

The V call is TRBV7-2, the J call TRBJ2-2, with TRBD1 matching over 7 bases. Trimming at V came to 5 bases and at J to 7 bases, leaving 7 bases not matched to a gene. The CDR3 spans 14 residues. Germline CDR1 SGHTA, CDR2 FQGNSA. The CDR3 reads CASSQDRVSGELFF. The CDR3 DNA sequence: TGTGCCAGCAGCCAAGACAGGGTGAGCGGGGAGCTGTTTTTT.

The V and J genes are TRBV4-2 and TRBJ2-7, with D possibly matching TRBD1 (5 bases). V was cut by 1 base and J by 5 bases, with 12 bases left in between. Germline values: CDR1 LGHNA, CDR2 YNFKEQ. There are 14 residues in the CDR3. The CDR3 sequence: CASSQGFVQDEQYF. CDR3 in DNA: TGTGCCAGCAGCCAAGGGTTTGTACAGGACGAGCAGTACTTC.

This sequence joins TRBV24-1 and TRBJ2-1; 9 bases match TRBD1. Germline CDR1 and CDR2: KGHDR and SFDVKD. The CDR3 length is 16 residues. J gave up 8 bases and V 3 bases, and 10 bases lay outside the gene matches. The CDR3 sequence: CATSDPGTGKFDEQFF. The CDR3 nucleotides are TGTGCCACCAGTGATCCCGGGACAGGGAAGTTCGATGAGCAGTTCTTC.

This CDR3 is CASSLPRAGGGETQYF. The CDR3 DNA reads TGTGCCAGCAGTTTACCCCGAGCGGGAGGGGGAGAGACCCAGTACTTC. The chain employs TRBV28 and TRBJ2-5; 10 nucleotides align to TRBD2. Germline trimming cut 2 bases from V and 4 bases from J; bases unmatched to any gene: 7. This CDR3 has 16 residues. Germline V gene lookup returns CDR1 MDHEN and CDR2 SYDVKM.

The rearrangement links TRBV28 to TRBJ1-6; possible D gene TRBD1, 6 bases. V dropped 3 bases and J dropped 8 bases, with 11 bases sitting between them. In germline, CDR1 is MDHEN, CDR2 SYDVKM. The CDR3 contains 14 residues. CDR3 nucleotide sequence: TGTGCCAGCAGTTTGGCAGGGGTGGATTCACCCCTCCACTTT. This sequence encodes CASSLAGVDSPLHF.

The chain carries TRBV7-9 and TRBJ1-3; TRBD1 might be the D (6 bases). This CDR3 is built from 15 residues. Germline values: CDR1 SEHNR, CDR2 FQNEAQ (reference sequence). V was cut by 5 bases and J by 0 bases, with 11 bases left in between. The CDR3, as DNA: TGTGCCAGCAGCCAAGGACAGAGCTCTGGAAACACCATATATTTT. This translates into CASSQGQSSGNTIYF.

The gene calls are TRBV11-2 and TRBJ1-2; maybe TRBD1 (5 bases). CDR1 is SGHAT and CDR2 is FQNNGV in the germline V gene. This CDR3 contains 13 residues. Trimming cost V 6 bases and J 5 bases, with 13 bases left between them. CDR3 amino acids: CASSDRNRYGYTF. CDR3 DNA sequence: TGTGCCAGCAGTGACAGAAACAGATATGGCTACACCTTC.

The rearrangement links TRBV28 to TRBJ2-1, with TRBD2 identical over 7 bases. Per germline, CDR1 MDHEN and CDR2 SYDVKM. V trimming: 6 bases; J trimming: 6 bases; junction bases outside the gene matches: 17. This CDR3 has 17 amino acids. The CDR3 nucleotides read TGTGCCAGCAGCTATAAAGGTGCGGGAGAAGGAAGCAATGAGCAGTTCTTC. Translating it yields CASSYKGAGEGSNEQFF.

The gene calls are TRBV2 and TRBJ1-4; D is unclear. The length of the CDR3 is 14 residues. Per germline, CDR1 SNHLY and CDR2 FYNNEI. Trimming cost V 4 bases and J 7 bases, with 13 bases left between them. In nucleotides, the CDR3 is TGTGCCAGCAGTGGTACGGGTATGGGTGAAAAACTGTTTTTT. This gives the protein CASSGTGMGEKLFF.

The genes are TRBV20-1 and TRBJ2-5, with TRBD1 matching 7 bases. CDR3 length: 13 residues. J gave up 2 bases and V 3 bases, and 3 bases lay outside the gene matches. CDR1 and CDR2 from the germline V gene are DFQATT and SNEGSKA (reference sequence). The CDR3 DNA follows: TGCAGTGCTAGTGGGACAGTTCAAGAGACCCAGTACTTC. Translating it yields CSASGTVQETQYF.

The DNA of the CDR3 is TGTGCCAGCAGCTTAGCATTTGGGGACTACTACGAGCAGTACTTC. It yields the protein CASSLAFGDYYEQYF. This sequence joins TRBV7-9 and TRBJ2-7; 7 bases are shared with TRBD2. Germline lookup yields CDR1 SEHNR and CDR2 FQNEAQ (reference sequence). The junction had 5 bases not matched to a gene; V was cut back by 0 bases and J by 3 bases. The CDR3 covers 15 residues.

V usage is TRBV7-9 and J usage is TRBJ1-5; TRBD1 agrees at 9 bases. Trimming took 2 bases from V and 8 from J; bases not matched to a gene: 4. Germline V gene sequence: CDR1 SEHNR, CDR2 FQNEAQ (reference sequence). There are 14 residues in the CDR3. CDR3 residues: CASSLRGQGEPQHF. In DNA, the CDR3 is TGTGCCAGCAGCTTAAGGGGACAGGGAGAGCCCCAGCATTTT.

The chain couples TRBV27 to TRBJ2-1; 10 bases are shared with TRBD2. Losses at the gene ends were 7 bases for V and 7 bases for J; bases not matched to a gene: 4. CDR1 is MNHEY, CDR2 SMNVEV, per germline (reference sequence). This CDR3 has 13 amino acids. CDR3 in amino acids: CASKASGSNEQFF. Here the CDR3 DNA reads TGTGCCAGCAAGGCTAGCGGGAGTAATGAGCAGTTCTTC.

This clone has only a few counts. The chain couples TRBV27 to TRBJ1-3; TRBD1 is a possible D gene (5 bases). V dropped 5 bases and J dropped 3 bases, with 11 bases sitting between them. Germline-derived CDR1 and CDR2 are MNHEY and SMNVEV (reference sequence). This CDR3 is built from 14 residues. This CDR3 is CASSPTGGGNTIYF. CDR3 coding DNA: TGTGCCAGCAGTCCTACGGGGGGTGGAAACACCATATATTTT.

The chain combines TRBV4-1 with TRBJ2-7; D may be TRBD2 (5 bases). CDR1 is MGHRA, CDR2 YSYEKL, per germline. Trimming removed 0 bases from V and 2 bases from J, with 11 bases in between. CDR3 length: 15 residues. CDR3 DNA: TGCGCCAGCAGCCAAGAGGACGGAGGCACCTACGAGCAGTACTTC. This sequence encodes CASSQEDGGTYEQYF.

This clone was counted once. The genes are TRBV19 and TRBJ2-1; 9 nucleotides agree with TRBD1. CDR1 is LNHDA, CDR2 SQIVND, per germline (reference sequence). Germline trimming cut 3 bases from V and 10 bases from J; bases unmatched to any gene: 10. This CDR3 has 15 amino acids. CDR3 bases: TGTGCCAGTAGTATCAAACAGGGGGCGCGCCGGGAGCAGTTCTTC. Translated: CASSIKQGARREQFF.

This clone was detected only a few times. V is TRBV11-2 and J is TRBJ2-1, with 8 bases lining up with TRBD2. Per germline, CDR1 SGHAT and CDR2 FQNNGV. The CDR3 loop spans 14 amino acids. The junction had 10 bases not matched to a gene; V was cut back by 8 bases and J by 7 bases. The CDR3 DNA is TGTGCCAGCGTACGAGCGGGAGTATCAAATGAGCAGTTCTTC. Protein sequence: CASVRAGVSNEQFF.

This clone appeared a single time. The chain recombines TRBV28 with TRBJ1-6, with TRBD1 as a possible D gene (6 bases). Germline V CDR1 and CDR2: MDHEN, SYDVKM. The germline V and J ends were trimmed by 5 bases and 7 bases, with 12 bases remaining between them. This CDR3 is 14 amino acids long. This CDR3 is CASSPLDRNSPLHF. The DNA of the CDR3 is TGTGCCAGCAGTCCTCTCGACAGGAATTCACCCCTCCACTTT. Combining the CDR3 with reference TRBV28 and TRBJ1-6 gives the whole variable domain DVKVTQSSRYLVKRTGEKVFLECVQDMDHENMFWYRQDPGLGLRLIYFSYDVKMKEKGDIPEGYSVSREKKERFSLILESASTNQTSMYLCASSPLDRNSPLHFGNGTRLTVT.

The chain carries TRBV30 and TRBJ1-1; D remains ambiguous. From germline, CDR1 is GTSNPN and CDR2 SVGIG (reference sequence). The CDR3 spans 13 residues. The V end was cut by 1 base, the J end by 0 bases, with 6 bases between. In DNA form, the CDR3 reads TGTGCCTGGAGTGCTCTTATGAACACTGAAGCTTTCTTT. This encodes CAWSALMNTEAFF.

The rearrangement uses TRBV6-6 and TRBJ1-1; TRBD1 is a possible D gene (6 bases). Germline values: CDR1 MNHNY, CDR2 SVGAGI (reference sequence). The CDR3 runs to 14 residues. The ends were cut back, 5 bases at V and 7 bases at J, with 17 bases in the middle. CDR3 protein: CASSLDRLGGEAFF. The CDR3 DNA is TGTGCCAGCAGTCTTGACAGGTTAGGGGGTGAAGCTTTCTTT.

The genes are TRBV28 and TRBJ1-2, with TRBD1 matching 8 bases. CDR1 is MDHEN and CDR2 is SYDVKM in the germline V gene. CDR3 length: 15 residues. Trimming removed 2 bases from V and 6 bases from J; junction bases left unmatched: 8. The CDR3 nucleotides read TGTGCCAGCAGTTTAGACAGGGGCGACGGTAATGGCTACACCTTC. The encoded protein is CASSLDRGDGNGYTF.

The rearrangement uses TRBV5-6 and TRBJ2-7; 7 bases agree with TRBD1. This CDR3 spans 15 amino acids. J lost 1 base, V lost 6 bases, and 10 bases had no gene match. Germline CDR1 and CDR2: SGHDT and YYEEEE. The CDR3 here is CASNRLQGQSYEQYF. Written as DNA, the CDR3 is TGTGCCAGCAACCGTCTCCAGGGACAGTCCTACGAGCAGTACTTC.